This record looks at one TCR beta chain sequence and its context. This clonotype was detected many times. The antigen it recognizes is unknown. No base quality information exists; no much larger clone differs at one position. This specimen comes from a study of early T cells in non-severe SARS-CoV-2 infection (dated by TCRdb to about 2021). Some background on the complete study: Bulk RNA from unsorted whole blood was used for TCR sequencing, so alpha and beta chains could not be paired.

Inclusive of the bounding cysteine and phenylalanine, the CDR3 is 13 residues long. Just CDR3 DNA is preserved here, 39 bases in frame from base 1. The germline V gene encodes CDR1 LNHDA and CDR2 SQIVND (reference sequence). Relative to germline, V is 10 bases shorter and J is 4 bases shorter, with 11 bases between their ends. Library method: 5' RACE. The sequencer was a NextSeq 500. The TCR library protocol attached unique molecular identifiers to individual cDNA molecules to correct for sequencing error and PCR bias. Both TCR alpha and beta chains were sequenced, and tight co-correlation was observed between alpha and beta sequence abundances in each sample. The authors' pipeline ran thus. Decombinator V4 was used to annotate the V gene, J gene and CDR3 of the TCR sequences. TCRs were defined as expanded if a significant change between any two time points was detected under a Poisson model with p below 0.0001. TCR abundances were normalised to the total number of TCRs sequenced per sample and were expressed as counts per million. MAIT TCRs were defined by TRAV1-2 paired with TRAJ12, TRAJ20 or TRAJ33, and iNKT TCRs by TRAV10 paired with TRAJ18. VDJdb, accessed 1 November 2021, was searched for CMV, EBV and SARS-CoV-2 annotated TCRs, with TCRs annotated for multiple antigens excluded. TCRdb reprocessed the public reads (quality trimming at Q25 with fastp, clone calling with MiXCR) and kept in-frame beta chains. For every CDR3 protein sequence, its rows merge into one entry that carries the most common genes and DNA. The V and J calls, along with clone size, are taken from TCRdb and not from the paper's own processing. The sample table holds around 33,000 distinct CDR3 sequences, of which around 4.6% were seen once. Jointly, the top ten make up 7% to 9% of the sample.

A case-control design nested within a healthcare worker cohort in London, UK, was used, with weekly nasopharyngeal swab PCR tests and blood sampling performed. Healthcare workers were enrolled in the week of the UK lockdown, from 23 to 31 March 2020, and were followed every week for up to about 15 weeks. Overall study outcomes, separate from this receptor: Matching against VDJdb was skewed toward anti-spike CD8 responses, likely underestimated virus-specific expansions, and missed private and CD4 specificities.

Sequencing was done on a sample of whole blood. This sequence was found in an adult who was a healthcare worker with PCR-confirmed SARS-CoV-2 infection or an uninfected control (not recorded which). Rearrangement joined TRBV19 to TRBJ1-6; TRBD1 is perhaps the D gene, given 6 matching bases. Read as DNA, the sequence is TGTGCCACCTCACAGGGTTATAATTCACCCCTCCACTTT. This translates into CATSQGYNSPLHF.